A selection of T cell receptor beta chains follows, all from one sample in a study of blood T cell repertoires in COVID-19. The table came from immunoSEQ multiplex PCR; TCRdb's copy has only in-frame clones and leaves some out. The table records 200,000 to 250,000 clones, roughly four fifths of them present only once. Sample: peripheral blood. These receptors came from a woman older than 75 with COVID-19, enrolled during active disease. Each CDR3 is given with its conserved first and last residue. A D gene is named only where the DNA matches it firmly. Size tells how often a clone was seen (once, few, many) or the class of an expanded clone, and some rows leave it out.

clone_size	d_call	v_call	j_call	cdr3_nt	cdr3_aa
-	TRBD1	TRBV3-1/TRBV3-2	TRBJ2-1	TGTGCCAGCAGCCAAGGCAAGGGGGCAATTGGTGAGCAGTTCTTC	CASSQGKGAIGEQFF
-	-	TRBV5-6	TRBJ1-2	TGTGCCAGCAGCCCAGGAGGCAACAGACGCGGTGGCTACACCTTC	CASSPGGNRRGGYTF
-	-	TRBV19	TRBJ1-2	TGTGCCAGTAGACTGAACCTCAACTATGGCTACACCTTC	CASRLNLNYGYTF
few	-	TRBV20-1	TRBJ1-2	TGCAGTGCTAGTAAGGTCCAGGTGGGCTATGGCTACACCTTC	CSASKVQVGYGYTF
-	TRBD2	TRBV2	TRBJ2-7	TGTGCCACACTTCTCGGGGGGTCTTCTAAAGAGCAGTACTTC	CATLLGGSSKEQYF
-	-	TRBV29-1	TRBJ1-4	TGCAGCGTTGAAGAAACGGGGGAAAAACTGTTTTTT	CSVEETGEKLFF
-	-	TRBV6-5	TRBJ1-4	TGTGCCAGCAGTCATATCCTAGGTCCCGACGAAAAACTGTTTTTT	CASSHILGPDEKLFF
-	TRBD2	TRBV20-1	TRBJ2-5	TGCAGTGCTAGTAAGGGCGCGGGGGATGTGGAGACCCAGTACTTC	CSASKGAGDVETQYF
-	-	TRBV7-6	TRBJ2-6	TGTGCCAGCAGCCCGTTCTCTGGGGCCAACGTCCTGACTTTC	CASSPFSGANVLTF
-	-	TRBV6-1	TRBJ1-1	TGTGCCAGCACTGAACCGGGTGGGACTGAAGCTTTCTTT	CASTEPGGTEAFF
-	-	TRBV27	TRBJ1-5	TGTGCCAGCATGCGACTGGGAGACAATCAGCCCCAGCATTTT	CASMRLGDNQPQHF
-	-	TRBV15	TRBJ1-1	TGTGCCACCGGCCTTCCTAGGAGGACTGAAGCTTTCTTT	CATGLPRRTEAFF
-	TRBD2	TRBV5-1	TRBJ2-2	TGCGCCAGCAGCTTGGAGGCTAGCGGGAGCACCGGGGAGCTGTTTTTT	CASSLEASGSTGELFF
-	TRBD2	TRBV9	TRBJ2-1	TGTGCCAGCAGCGTAACTAGCGGGAGGTTTGAGCAGTTCTTC	CASSVTSGRFEQFF
-	-	TRBV30	TRBJ1-5	TGTGCCTGGGCACAGGGCGGCGATCAGCCCCAGCATTTT	CAWAQGGDQPQHF
-	TRBD2	TRBV7-9	TRBJ2-1	TGTGCCAGCAGCGGCGGGGGAAGCTCCTACAATGAGCAGTTCTTC	CASSGGGSSYNEQFF
-	TRBD1	TRBV9	TRBJ1-1	TGTGCCAGCAGCGTAGAGGGACAGGGGACCCTGCGTCCCACTGAAGCTTTCTTT	CASSVEGQGTLRPTEAFF
-	TRBD2	TRBV7-9	TRBJ2-5	TGTGCCAGCAGCAAGACTAGCGGGGGGCAAGAGACCCAGTACTTC	CASSKTSGGQETQYF
-	-	TRBV14	TRBJ2-5	TGTGCCAGCAGCCGATTCCTGGAGGAGACCCAGTACTTC	CASSRFLEETQYF
-	-	TRBV6-5	TRBJ1-2	TGTGCCAGCAGATCCGGCGACAGCTATGGCTACACCTTC	CASRSGDSYGYTF
few	-	TRBV28	TRBJ1-2	TGTGCCAGCAGTTCTCCCTCCGGGGCTAACTATGGCTACACCTTC	CASSSPSGANYGYTF
-	TRBD1	TRBV30	TRBJ1-2	TGTGCCTGGAGTCGACAGGGCGCTGCAGACACCTTC	CAWSRQGAADTF
-	TRBD2	TRBV5-1	TRBJ2-2	TGCGCTACGGGACTAGCGGGAGCCCCCACCGGGGAGCTGTTTTTT	CATGLAGAPTGELFF
-	-	TRBV5-6	TRBJ1-6	TGTGCCAGCAGCTTGGGACAGCTTCCTAATTCACCCCTCCACTTT	CASSLGQLPNSPLHF
-	TRBD2	TRBV7-8	TRBJ2-7	TGTGCCAGCAGCTTAGGAGCGGGAGTCTCCCTAGCCTACGAGCAGTACTTC	CASSLGAGVSLAYEQYF
-	-	TRBV7-2	TRBJ2-2	TGTGCCAGCAGCGGGGCTCGGGAGCTGTTTTTT	CASSGARELFF
-	TRBD1	TRBV4-1	TRBJ2-7	TGCGCCAGCAGGCAGGGGGACCAGTGGGGCGAGCAGTACTTC	CASRQGDQWGEQYF
-	-	TRBV9	TRBJ1-2	TGTGCCAGCAGCGGGGCCCCGCAGGGGGGCTACACCTTC	CASSGAPQGGYTF
-	-	TRBV6-2/TRBV6-3	TRBJ1-2	TGTGCCAGCAGTTACAGCCGGGTTCTATATGGCTACACCTTC	CASSYSRVLYGYTF
-	-	TRBV19	TRBJ1-5	TGTGCCAGTAGAGGGGGACAAAGCAATCAGCCCCAGCATTTT	CASRGGQSNQPQHF
-	-	TRBV11-2	TRBJ2-1	TGTGCCGGAAGTATTAGCTTAGGCGATGAGCAGTTCTTC	CAGSISLGDEQFF
-	-	TRBV19	TRBJ1-1	TGTGCCAGTAGGGCCTCCCGGGAGAACACTGAAGCTTTCTTT	CASRASRENTEAFF
-	TRBD1	TRBV7-9	TRBJ1-1	TGTGCCAGCAGCTCCAGGGGGCCGGACACTGAAGCTTTCTTT	CASSSRGPDTEAFF
-	-	TRBV6-2/TRBV6-3	TRBJ1-1	TGTGCCAGCAGTTACATAGGACAGATGAACACTGAAGCTTTCTTT	CASSYIGQMNTEAFF
-	-	TRBV7-2	TRBJ2-3	TGTGCCAGCAGCTTAGGTACACCAACAGATACGCAGTATTTT	CASSLGTPTDTQYF
-	TRBD2	TRBV7-3	TRBJ2-2	TGTGCCAGCAGTACGACTAGCGCGAACACCGGGGAGCTGTTTTTT	CASSTTSANTGELFF
-	-	TRBV7-2	TRBJ2-1	TGTGCCAGCAGCTTCCGCTACAATGAGCAGTTCTTC	CASSFRYNEQFF
-	TRBD1	TRBV15	TRBJ1-1	TGTGCCACCAGCACTTCCCCGGGACAGGGGACTGAAGCTTTCTTT	CATSTSPGQGTEAFF
-	-	TRBV10-3	TRBJ1-1	TGTGCCACCTGCCCAATGGGACAGAACACTGAAGCTTTCTTT	CATCPMGQNTEAFF
-	-	TRBV29-1	TRBJ1-2	TGCAGCGTTGGAGACAGGCCTTACTATGGCTACACCTTC	CSVGDRPYYGYTF
-	TRBD2	TRBV30	TRBJ2-5	TGTGCCTGGAGTCCTGGGGCGGGGGGAAGGGAGACCCAGTACTTC	CAWSPGAGGRETQYF
-	TRBD2	TRBV4-3	TRBJ2-1	TGCGCCAGCAGCCAAGAAGATGCTAGCGGCAATGAGCAGTTCTTC	CASSQEDASGNEQFF
once	-	TRBV6-5	TRBJ1-6	TGTGCCAGCAGTTACTCGGGCAGGTTTCTCCACTTT	CASSYSGRFLHF
-	TRBD1	TRBV7-9	TRBJ1-4	TGTGCCAGCAGCCTGGGACAGGTCTATGAAAAACTGTTTTTT	CASSLGQVYEKLFF
-	-	TRBV30	TRBJ2-5	TGTGCCTGGACCCTAAGTATGGAGACCCAGTACTTC	CAWTLSMETQYF
-	-	TRBV7-8	TRBJ1-6	TGTGCCAGCAGCTTAGAGGGGGGGCTGGGTTCACCCCTCCACTTT	CASSLEGGLGSPLHF
-	-	TRBV7-8	TRBJ1-4	TGTGCCAGCAGCGTTAGATATGCAACTAATGAAAAACTGTTTTTT	CASSVRYATNEKLFF
once	-	TRBV15	TRBJ1-2	TGTGCCACCAGCCCAGATAACTATGGCTACACCTTC	CATSPDNYGYTF
-	-	TRBV7-8	TRBJ1-4	TGTGCCAGCAGCTTTCAAGGGGCAACTAATGAAAAACTGTTTTTT	CASSFQGATNEKLFF
-	-	TRBV19	TRBJ1-6	TGTGCCAGTAGTGATGGACAGTTAAGAAATTCACCCCTCCACTTT	CASSDGQLRNSPLHF
once	-	TRBV7-8	TRBJ1-1	TGTGCCAGCAGCCGCATCCTCGAGGGCACTGAAGCTTTCTTT	CASSRILEGTEAFF
-	TRBD1	TRBV28	TRBJ1-3	TGTGCCAGCAGTCGCTGGACAGGGGACTCTGGAAACACCATATATTTT	CASSRWTGDSGNTIYF
-	TRBD1	TRBV19	TRBJ2-3	TGTGCCAGTAGGAACGGACAGGGGGCATGGGATACGCAGTATTTT	CASRNGQGAWDTQYF
-	-	TRBV7-9	TRBJ1-4	TGTGCCAGCAGCTTAGGAAGGGGTACTAATGAAAAACTGTTTTTT	CASSLGRGTNEKLFF
few	TRBD1	TRBV19	TRBJ1-2	TGTGCCAGTAGTCGGGACAGGGGATATGGCTACACCTTC	CASSRDRGYGYTF
-	-	TRBV5-1	TRBJ2-2	TGCGCCAGCAGCTTCTCCGTTCCCACCGGGGAGCTGTTTTTT	CASSFSVPTGELFF
-	-	TRBV29-1	TRBJ2-3	TGCAGCGGAGAGATGCTAGCAGCAGGAGATACGCAGTATTTT	CSGEMLAAGDTQYF